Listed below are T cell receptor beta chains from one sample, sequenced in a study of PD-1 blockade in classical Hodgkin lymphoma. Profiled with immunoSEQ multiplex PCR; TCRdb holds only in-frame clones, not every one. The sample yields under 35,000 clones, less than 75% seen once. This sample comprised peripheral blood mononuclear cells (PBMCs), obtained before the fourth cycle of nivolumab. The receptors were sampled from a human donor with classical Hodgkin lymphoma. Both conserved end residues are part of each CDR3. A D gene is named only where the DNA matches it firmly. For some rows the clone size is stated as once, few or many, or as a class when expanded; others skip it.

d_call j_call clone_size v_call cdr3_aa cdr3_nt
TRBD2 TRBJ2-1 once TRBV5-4 CASSTGLAGGNEQFF TGTGCCAGCAGCACTGGACTAGCGGGAGGGAATGAGCAGTTCTTC
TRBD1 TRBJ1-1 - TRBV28 CASSLWGQGARAAFF TGTGCCAGCAGTTTATGGGGACAGGGGGCTCGAGCAGCTTTCTTT
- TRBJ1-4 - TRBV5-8 CASSWTATNEKLFF TGTGCCAGCAGCTGGACAGCAACTAATGAAAAACTGTTTTTT
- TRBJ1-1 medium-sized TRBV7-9 CASSLALTEAFF TGTGCCAGCAGCTTAGCGCTCACTGAAGCTTTCTTT
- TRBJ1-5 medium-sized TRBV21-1 CASSSPSCRGGNQPQHF TGTGCCAGCAGCAGCCCGAGTTGCAGGGGGGGCAATCAGCCCCAGCATTTT
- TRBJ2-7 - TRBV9 CASSVDEGDGYEQYF TGTGCCAGCAGCGTAGATGAGGGAGACGGCTACGAGCAGTACTTC
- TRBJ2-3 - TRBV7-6 CASSLDLTDTQYF TGTGCCAGCAGCTTGGATCTCACAGATACGCAGTATTTT
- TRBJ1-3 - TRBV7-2 CASSQSFGGGNTIYF TGTGCCAGCAGCCAATCTTTTGGGGGGGGAAACACCATATATTTT
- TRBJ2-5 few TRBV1 CTSRILAGVEETQYF TGCACCAGCAGAATCCTAGCGGGAGTGGAGGAGACCCAGTACTTC
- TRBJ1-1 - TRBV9 CASSVGRLGRGTEAFF TGTGCCAGCAGCGTAGGTCGGTTGGGGAGAGGCACTGAAGCTTTCTTT
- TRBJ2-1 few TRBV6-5 CASSRSFSYNEQFF TGTGCCAGCAGTCGGAGCTTCTCCTACAATGAGCAGTTCTTC
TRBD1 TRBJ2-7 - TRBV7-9 CASSPKGGPSYEQYF TGTGCCAGCAGCCCGAAAGGGGGCCCCTCCTACGAGCAGTACTTC
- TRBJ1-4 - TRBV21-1 CASSERKSKFQGTGRTNEKLFF TGTGCCAGCAGCGAAAGAAAAAGTAAGTTCCAGGGAACCGGGCGTACTAATGAAAAACTGTTTTTT
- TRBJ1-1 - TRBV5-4 CASSLTPWGTEAFF TGTGCCAGCAGCTTGACGCCCTGGGGCACTGAAGCTTTCTTT
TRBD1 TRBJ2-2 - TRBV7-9 CASSLPTTGAVTGELFF TGTGCCAGCAGCTTACCGACAACAGGGGCGGTCACCGGGGAGCTGTTTTTT
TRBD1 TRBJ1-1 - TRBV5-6 CASSLVPGQGAEAFF TGTGCCAGCAGCCTGGTCCCGGGACAGGGGGCTGAAGCTTTCTTT
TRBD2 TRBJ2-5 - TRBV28 CASSFGAELAGEETQYF TGTGCCAGCAGTTTCGGGGCAGAACTAGCGGGAGAGGAGACCCAGTACTTC
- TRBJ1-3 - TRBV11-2 CASSLELRGNTIYF TGTGCCAGCAGCTTAGAGTTGAGGGGAAACACCATATATTTT
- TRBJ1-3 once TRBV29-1 CSVRDISGNTIYF TGCAGCGTTAGGGACATCTCTGGAAACACCATATATTTT
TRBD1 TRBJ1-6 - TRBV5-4 CASSFRDRQNSPLHF TGTGCCAGCAGCTTCCGGGACAGGCAGAATTCACCCCTCCACTTT
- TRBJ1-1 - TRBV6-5 CASRGLANTEAFF TGTGCCAGCAGAGGTCTTGCGAACACTGAAGCTTTCTTT
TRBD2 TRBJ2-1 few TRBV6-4 CASSPGGGNEQFF TGTGCCAGCAGCCCGGGAGGGGGGAATGAGCAGTTCTTC
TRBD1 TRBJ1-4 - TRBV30 CAWTPTGTDEKLFF TGTGCCTGGACCCCGACAGGGACGGATGAAAAACTGTTTTTT
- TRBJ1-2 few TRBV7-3 CASSPQRAVYGYTF TGTGCCAGCAGCCCCCAACGCGCTGTCTATGGCTACACCTTC
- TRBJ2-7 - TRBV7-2 CASSPKGGRTYEQYF TGTGCCAGCAGCCCTAAGGGGGGCAGAACCTACGAGCAGTACTTC
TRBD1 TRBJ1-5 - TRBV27 CASSLSGQVNQPQHF TGTGCCAGCAGTTTATCGGGACAGGTCAATCAGCCCCAGCATTTT
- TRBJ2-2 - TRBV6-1 CASSEAGTPQPGELFF TGTGCCAGCAGTGAAGCCGGGACCCCCCAACCCGGGGAGCTGTTTTTT
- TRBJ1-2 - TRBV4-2 CASSQGSGVDYGYTF TGTGCCAGCAGCCAAGGCTCAGGGGTTGACTATGGCTACACCTTC
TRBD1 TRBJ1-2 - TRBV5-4 CASRPGTGGGYTF TGTGCCAGCAGACCCGGGACAGGGGGAGGCTACACCTTC
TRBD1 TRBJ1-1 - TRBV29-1 CSAAQGVTEAFF TGCAGCGCCGCACAGGGGGTCACTGAAGCTTTCTTT
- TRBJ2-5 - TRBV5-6 CASSFFLGQETQYF TGTGCCAGCAGCTTCTTTTTAGGCCAAGAGACCCAGTACTTC
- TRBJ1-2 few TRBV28 CASSPPDSFNGYTF TGTGCCAGCAGCCCCCCGGACAGCTTCAACGGCTACACCTTC
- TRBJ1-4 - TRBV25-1 CASSDPEIGNEKLFF TGTGCCAGCAGTGACCCCGAGATAGGGAATGAAAAACTGTTTTTT
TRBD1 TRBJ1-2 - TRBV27 CASSSSFPGQVDTF TGTGCCAGCAGTTCATCCTTCCCGGGACAGGTGGATACCTTC
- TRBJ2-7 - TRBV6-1 CASSIYSFSYEQYF TGTGCCAGCAGTATTTACAGTTTCTCCTACGAGCAGTACTTC
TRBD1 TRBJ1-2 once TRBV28 CASSPPPGQLIYYGYTF TGTGCCAGCAGTCCGCCCCCGGGACAGCTAATTTACTATGGCTACACCTTC
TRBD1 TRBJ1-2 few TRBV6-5 CASSYTRDRGSGYTF TGTGCCAGCAGTTACACCCGGGACAGGGGAAGTGGCTACACCTTC
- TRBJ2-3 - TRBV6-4 CASSELGSTDTQYF TGTGCCAGCAGTGAACTAGGGAGCACAGATACGCAGTATTTT
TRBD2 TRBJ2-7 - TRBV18 CASSPPGSGGSYEQYF TGTGCCAGCTCACCACCTGGGAGCGGGGGCTCCTACGAGCAGTACTTC
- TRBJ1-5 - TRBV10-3 CAISGDGRDLNQPQHF TGTGCCATCAGTGGTGACGGGCGGGACCTCAATCAGCCCCAGCATTTT
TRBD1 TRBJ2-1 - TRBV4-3 CASSQRDRDYNEQFF TGCGCCAGCAGCCAAAGGGACAGGGATTACAATGAGCAGTTCTTC
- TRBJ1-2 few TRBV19 CASSWGLGYTF TGTGCCAGCTCGTGGGGGTTAGGCTACACCTTC
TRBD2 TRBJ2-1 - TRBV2 CASSARLAGAYNEQFF TGTGCCAGCAGTGCCCGGTTAGCGGGGGCCTACAATGAGCAGTTCTTC
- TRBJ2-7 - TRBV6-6 CASRRGGEQYF TGTGCCAGCCGGAGGGGAGGCGAGCAGTACTTC